Listed below are T cell receptor beta chains from one sample, sequenced in a study of post-analysis software for immune sequencing data. TCRdb ran MiXCR on the PCR reads and lists one entry per CDR3 protein. The table shows 750,000 to 900,000 distinct CDR3 sequences, with 35% to 55% occurring only once. The sample consisted of blood. The receptors originated from a girl under 18 with multiple sclerosis. The CDR3 runs from the conserved cysteine through the conserved F or W. The order of the fields is V gene, D gene, clone size, J gene, CDR3 protein, CDR3 DNA. A D gene is named only where the DNA matches it firmly. Some rows have no size entry. The others give once, few or many, or a class for an expanded clone.

TRBV7-2,TRBD1,-,TRBJ1-5,CASSSQSTGSCQPQHF,TGTGCCAGCAGCTCCCAGTCGACAGGGAGTTGTCAGCCCCAGCATTTT
TRBV25-1,TRBD1,-,TRBJ2-2,CASSSGQGANTGELFF,TGTGCCAGCAGTTCTGGACAGGGGGCCAACACCGGGGAGCTGTTTTTT
TRBV15,-,few,TRBJ2-1,CATSSLGEQFF,TGTGCCACCAGCAGCCTTGGTGAGCAGTTCTTC
TRBV7-9,-,-,TRBJ2-1,CASSFDGGSQETQFF,TGTGCCAGCAGCTTCGACGGCGGATCGCAAGAGACCCAGTTCTTC
TRBV24-1,-,-,TRBJ2-7,CATSDSQGEQYF,TGTGCCACCAGTGATTCGCAGGGGGAGCAGTACTTC
TRBV9,-,-,TRBJ1-1,CASSVVVTEAFF,TGTGCCAGCAGCGTAGTCGTCACTGAAGCTTTCTTT
TRBV7-8,-,few,TRBJ2-1,CASRSGGSEQFF,TGTGCCAGCAGGAGCGGTGGGTCAGAGCAGTTCTTC
TRBV29-1,-,-,TRBJ2-7,CSVEAGSSCEQNF,TGCAGCGTTGAAGCGGGCAGTTCCTGCGAGCAGAACTTC
TRBV20-1,-,-,TRBJ2-3,CSQQGVSTPTDTQYF,TGCAGCCAACAAGGGGTCTCTACCCCCACAGATACGCAGTATTTT
TRBV5-1,-,-,TRBJ2-5,CASSPWEGAIGRETQYF,TGCGCCAGCAGCCCATGGGAGGGGGCTATAGGAAGAGAGACCCAGTACTTC
TRBV12-3/TRBV12-4,-,-,TRBJ2-1,CASSPGWGREKGVNEQFF,TGTGCCAGCAGTCCGGGTTGGGGGCGGGAGAAGGGGGTGAATGAGCAGTTCTTC
TRBV6-1,TRBD1,once,TRBJ2-1,CASSRDRDGNEQFF,TGTGCCAGCAGTCGAGACAGGGACGGCAATGAGCAGTTCTTC
TRBV6-6,-,-,TRBJ2-3,CASSYSGVTDTQYF,TGTGCCAGCAGTTACTCTGGTGTCACAGATACGCAGTATTTT
TRBV20-1,-,-,TRBJ2-5,CSARVWGEGQETQYF,TGCAGTGCTAGAGTATGGGGTGAGGGGCAAGAGACCCAGTACTTC
TRBV7-2,TRBD2,many,TRBJ2-5,CASSLVAGGQETQYF,TGTGCCAGCAGCTTAGTAGCGGGAGGGCAAGAGACCCAGTACTTC
TRBV27,-,few,TRBJ1-2,CASSPTTLSRNYGYTF,TGTGCCAGCAGTCCGACGACCTTATCCCGAAACTATGGCTACACCTTC
TRBV20-1,TRBD2,-,TRBJ2-3,CSARPGLAGTDTQYF,TGCAGTGCTAGACCTGGACTAGCGGGCACAGATACGCAGTATTTT
TRBV29-1,TRBD2,few,TRBJ2-1,CSSGTSKNEQFF,TGCAGCTCAGGGACTAGCAAGAATGAGCAGTTCTTC
TRBV18,-,many,TRBJ2-1,CASSLGRYSYNEQFF,TGTGCCAGCTCCCTAGGACGGTACTCCTACAATGAGCAGTTCTTC
TRBV28,-,-,TRBJ2-1,CASSHNRARSYNEQFF,TGTGCCAGCAGTCACAACAGGGCGCGCTCCTACAATGAGCAGTTCTTC
TRBV4-3,-,few,TRBJ2-6,CASSQELSSGANVLTF,TGCGCCAGCAGCCAAGAATTGAGCTCTGGGGCCAACGTCCTGACTTTC
TRBV9,-,-,TRBJ2-5,CASSDPGGSNEQYF,TGTGCCAGCAGCGACCCTGGGGGTAGTAATGAGCAGTACTTC
TRBV7-2,-,few,TRBJ2-5,CASSWEMVETQYF,TGTGCCAGCAGCTGGGAAATGGTAGAGACCCAGTACTTC
TRBV11-2,TRBD2,-,TRBJ2-3,CTSSLAGSQADTQYF,TGTACCAGCAGCCTAGCGGGATCTCAGGCAGATACGCAGTATTTT
TRBV7-9,-,-,TRBJ1-2,CASSSQGFGYTF,TGTGCCAGCAGCTCACAGGGTTTTGGCTACACCTTC
TRBV12-5,-,-,TRBJ2-5,CASGLAGAFQETQYF,TGTGCTAGTGGTTTGGCTGGAGCTTTCCAAGAGACCCAGTACTTC
TRBV5-1,TRBD1,few,TRBJ1-2,CASSLNGDREYYGYTF,TGCGCCAGCAGCTTGAACGGGGACAGGGAGTACTATGGCTACACCTTC
TRBV12-3/TRBV12-4,-,once,TRBJ1-1,CASSLARGEGAFF,TGTGCCAGCAGTTTAGCCAGGGGAGAGGGAGCTTTCTTT
TRBV12-3/TRBV12-4,TRBD2,-,TRBJ2-5,CASSLTLVGGPIETQYF,TGTGCCAGCAGTTTAACTCTGGTGGGAGGGCCAATTGAGACCCAGTACTTC
TRBV20-1,-,once,TRBJ2-4,CSARSVWGKNIQYF,TGCAGTGCTAGGAGTGTTTGGGGCAAAAACATTCAGTACTTC
TRBV4-1,-,-,TRBJ1-1,CASSQGGGEDTEAFF,TGCGCCAGCAGCCAAGGGGGCGGGGAGGACACTGAAGCTTTCTTT
TRBV10-3,-,many,TRBJ2-7,CAIGHGDPVGELYF,TGTGCCATCGGACACGGGGACCCGGTAGGAGAGTTGTACTTC
TRBV27,-,-,TRBJ2-1,CASRHEGGIYNEQFF,TGTGCCAGCAGACACGAGGGGGGGATTTACAATGAGCAGTTCTTC
TRBV7-2,-,few,TRBJ1-2,CASSPRSQANYGYTF,TGTGCCAGCAGCCCCCGGTCGCAAGCTAACTATGGCTACACCTTC